This is a list of T cell receptor beta chains from one sample in a study of cytomegalovirus exposure and HLA in healthy donors. TCRdb keeps only in-frame clones here, not all; method: immunoSEQ multiplex PCR. The sample shows roughly 130,000 clones, approximately 80% of them seen only once. The specimen was PBMCs. Receptors were obtained from a man aged 35 to 55 in good health and CMV-seronegative. Both conserved end residues are part of each CDR3. A D gene is named only where the DNA matches it firmly. The size field is filled for only some rows; it gives once, few, many or a size class.

v_call	d_call	clone_size	cdr3_length	j_call	cdr3_nt	cdr3_aa
TRBV7-8	-	-	14	TRBJ2-1	TGTGCCAGCAGCTCCTGGACAGCATACAATGAGCAGTTCTTC	CASSSWTAYNEQFF
TRBV19	TRBD1	-	14	TRBJ2-7	TGTGCCAGTAGTATAGGGACAGGGCCGTACGAGCAGTACTTC	CASSIGTGPYEQYF
TRBV30	TRBD1	-	15	TRBJ1-2	TGTGCCTGGAGTTTGGCAGGGGGAGGTAACTATGGCTACACCTTC	CAWSLAGGGNYGYTF
TRBV5-1	-	-	13	TRBJ2-7	TGCGCCAGCAGCTTTCCAGGGAACTACGAGCAGTACTTC	CASSFPGNYEQYF
TRBV6-6	TRBD1	-	14	TRBJ1-4	TGTGCCAGCAGTACAGGACAGGGCGGTGAAAAACTGTTTTTT	CASSTGQGGEKLFF
TRBV7-7	TRBD2	-	15	TRBJ2-5	TGTGCCAGCAGCTTAACCACTAGCGGGAGTGAGACCCAGTACTTC	CASSLTTSGSETQYF
TRBV7-2	-	-	14	TRBJ1-1	TGTGCCAGCAGCTCCGTAGAGGGGAACACTGAAGCTTTCTTT	CASSSVEGNTEAFF
TRBV5-4	-	-	16	TRBJ2-2	TGTGCCAGCAGCCCGGGTGATAGCCCGAACACCGGGGAGCTGTTTTTT	CASSPGDSPNTGELFF
TRBV7-2	-	-	14	TRBJ2-5	TGTGCCAGCAGCCCCTCGCGGCTGGAAGAGACCCAGTACTTC	CASSPSRLEETQYF
TRBV29-1	-	-	12	TRBJ2-1	TGCAGCCCTAAACTAGTGAACAATGAGCAGTTCTTC	CSPKLVNNEQFF
TRBV4-1	-	few	14	TRBJ2-5	TGCGCCAGCAGCCGGGCTGGGTCGCAAGAGACCCAGTACTTC	CASSRAGSQETQYF
TRBV5-1	-	-	14	TRBJ1-1	TGCGCCAGCAGCTCGGTTGGTCAGAACACTGAAGCTTTCTTT	CASSSVGQNTEAFF
TRBV5-6	-	few	14	TRBJ2-7	TGTGCCAGCAGCTTGGGGGCGGGATTCTACGAGCAGTACTTC	CASSLGAGFYEQYF
TRBV28	-	few	14	TRBJ2-7	TGTGCCACTGCAATAGGGGGAACTACCTACGAGCAGTACTTC	CATAIGGTTYEQYF
TRBV7-2	TRBD2	-	17	TRBJ2-5	TGTGCCAGCAGCTTAGGACTAGCGGGAGGGGGGCAAGAGACCCAGTACTTC	CASSLGLAGGGQETQYF
TRBV28	-	few	15	TRBJ2-1	TGTGCCAGCAGTAGCACGGGACTGTCGTTATCGTGGCAGTTCTTC	CASSSTGLSLSWQFF
TRBV7-9	-	-	14	TRBJ2-3	TGTGCCAGCACTCGAGAGGGAATCACAGATACGCAGTATTTT	CASTREGITDTQYF
TRBV6-5	-	-	14	TRBJ2-5	TGTGCCAGCAGTTACGGAGGGTCCCAAGAGACCCAGTACTTC	CASSYGGSQETQYF
TRBV2	-	few	13	TRBJ2-5	TGTGCCAGCAGCCCCGGGGACCAAGAGACCCAGTACTTC	CASSPGDQETQYF
TRBV2	-	-	14	TRBJ2-5	TGTGCCAGCAGTGAACAAGGGGCAGAAGAGACCCAGTACTTC	CASSEQGAEETQYF
TRBV6-1	TRBD1	-	14	TRBJ1-2	TGTGCCAGCAGTGAATACGACAGGGGCTTCGGCTACACCTTC	CASSEYDRGFGYTF
TRBV5-4	TRBD1	-	14	TRBJ2-5	TGTGCCAGCAGCAAGGGACAGACCCAAGAGACCCAGTACTTC	CASSKGQTQETQYF